This note documents a single T cell receptor beta chain sequence. The data are from a study of blood T cell repertoires in COVID-19. In the authors' methods: By means of reference gene primer amplification, nucleated cell counts were estimated. Profiling relied on immunoSEQ multiplex PCR, and the TCRdb table lists in-frame clones only, not all of them. V, J and clone size are taken as reported in that table, and D and trimming were inferred from the DNA itself. The sample yields 65,000 to 90,000 clones, over 80% seen once. Trimming left V 6 bases short and J 3 bases short, with 15 bases between. Germline lookup yields CDR1 LNHDA and CDR2 SQIVND (reference sequence). This CDR3 has 15 residues.

This chain joins TRBV19 and TRBJ1-5; D not certain. The TCR originated in a woman older than 75 with acute or convalescent COVID-19. The specimen sequenced was peripheral blood. CDR3 DNA sequence: TGTGCCAGTAGGCCTGGAGGCCCCAACAATCAGCCCCAGCATTTT. Encoded protein: CASRPGGPNNQPQHF.